This entry describes one TCR beta chain. What it recognizes is unknown. The length of the CDR3 is 15 residues. Germline V CDR1 and CDR2: SGHRS, YFSETQ. Trimming removed 4 bases from V and 2 bases from J; junction bases left unmatched: 9. This sample is drawn from a study of a mutant IDH1 vaccine in newly diagnosed glioma. Study background: All eight of the vaccinations patients received fell in weeks 1, 3, 5, 7, 11, 15, 19 and 23. Investigators started vaccination 4-6 weeks after radiotherapy alone, or with temozolomide cycles. Most patients had received both radiotherapy and temozolomide, the prior options being radiotherapy, temozolomide, or both. Notes on the study in general: Pseudoprogression seemed unrelated to changes in top peripheral T cell clonotypes.

Assay: immunoSEQ multiplex PCR; the TCRdb copy retains only in-frame clones and omits some. Of roughly 74,000 clones listed, around 83% are singletons. Sample time point: week 23, last vaccination. Every single dose of the vaccine, 300 ug of mutant IDH1 20-mer peptide, came with topical imiquimod. The chain employs TRBV5-1 and TRBJ2-7, with 7 nucleotides matching TRBD1. The starting material was PBMCs, obtained from a glioma patient whose treatment included an IDH1 peptide vaccine. The clonotype originates from a woman in her forties or fifties with glioma. CDR3 sequence: CASSNRDRSTYEQYF. The CDR3 nucleotides read TGCGCCAGCAGCAACCGGGACAGAAGTACCTACGAGCAGTACTTC.